This entry lists 32 T cell receptor beta chains sequenced from one sample in a study of T cell responses to AZD1222 COVID-19 vaccine. Data came from immunoSEQ multiplex PCR; TCRdb stores just in-frame clones and leaves some out. The profile shows fewer than 90,000 clones, approximately 90% of them singletons. Sequenced here: peripheral blood, sampled on day 0 of AZD1222 vaccination. Source of these receptors: an adult in good health.

CDR3 DNA sequence: TGTGCCAGCGCCGGCCCAGGGTATTCCAGCTATAATTCACCCCTCCACTTT. It encodes CASAGPGYSSYNSPLHF. The rearrangement joins TRBV2 to TRBJ1-6; tentative D call: TRBD1 (5 bases). Looked up from germline, CDR1 is SNHLY and CDR2 is FYNNEI. The length of the CDR3 is 17 residues. Trimming stripped 8 bases from V and 3 bases from J, with 20 bases between.

The chain couples TRBV2 to TRBJ1-3; maybe TRBD1 (5 bases). Between the trimmed V and J ends, which lost 6 bases and 0 bases, there was a span of 12 bases. Germline-derived CDR1 and CDR2 are SNHLY and FYNNEI. The CDR3 has 15 amino acids. In DNA form, the CDR3 reads TGTGCCAGCAGCCCAGACAGTTACTCTGGAAACACCATATATTTT. Translated, it gives CASSPDSYSGNTIYF.

The chain joins TRBV12-5 to TRBJ2-3; TRBD2 matches 11 bases. The germline V gene encodes CDR1 LGHNT and CDR2 FRNRAP. The CDR3 covers 15 residues. V gave up 1 base and J gave up 3 bases; unmatched junction bases: 0. CDR3 region: CASGLGLAGTDTQYF. In DNA form, the CDR3 reads TGTGCTAGTGGTTTGGGACTAGCGGGAACAGATACGCAGTATTTT.

The genes are TRBV10-1 and TRBJ2-2, with a weak D call TRBD2 (5 bases). Looked up from germline, CDR1 is WNHNN and CDR2 is SYGVQD (reference sequence). This CDR3 is built from 14 residues. V was pared by 7 bases and J by 1 base, with 10 bases between. The CDR3 DNA is TGCGCCAGCAAAGCCAGCGGGAACACCGGGGAGCTGTTTTTT. The encoded protein is CASKASGNTGELFF.

This chain joins TRBV19 and TRBJ1-1; 7 bases map to TRBD1. The CDR3 is 14 residues long. The V segment lost 7 bases and the J segment 1 base; nucleotides outside the gene matches: 6. Germline V lookup: CDR1 LNHDA, CDR2 SQIVND (reference sequence). Here the CDR3 reads CASTPGQRNTEAFF. The CDR3 DNA follows: TGTGCCAGTACCCCGGGACAGAGGAACACTGAAGCTTTCTTT. Full variable domain (missing parts from reference TRBV19 and TRBJ1-1): DGGITQSPKYLFRKEGQNVTLSCEQNLNHDAMYWYRQDPGQGLRLIYYSQIVNDFQKGDIAEGYSVSREKKESFPLTVTSAQKNPTAFYLCASTPGQRNTEAFFGQGTRLTVV.

This clone was seen a single time. This chain joins TRBV6-5 and TRBJ2-7, with 10 bases fitting TRBD2. The CDR3 contains 15 residues. Germline values: CDR1 MNHEY, CDR2 SVGAGI. V was clipped by 2 bases and J by 2 bases; unmatched bases: 3. The CDR3 DNA reads as TGTGCCAGCAGTTACACTAGCGGGGCTGCCTACGAGCAGTACGTC. Residues: CASSYTSGAAYEQYV.

The rearrangement uses TRBV11-3 and TRBJ1-1; no definite D call. V lost 5 bases and J 1 base, leaving 8 bases between the germline ends. CDR1 and CDR2 from the germline V gene are SGHNT and YENEEA. The CDR3 is made up of 13 amino acids. The CDR3 reads CASSQQTNTEAFF. CDR3 sequence (DNA): TGTGCCAGCAGCCAACAGACGAACACTGAAGCTTTCTTT.

V gene TRBV6-1 combines with J gene TRBJ1-6, with 7 bases lining up with TRBD1. CDR1 is MNHNS, CDR2 SASEGT, per germline. CDR3 length equals 13 residues. V shed 1 base and J 10 bases; nucleotides not matched to a gene: 1. CDR3: CASSEGQGSPLHF. The CDR3 DNA sequence: TGTGCCAGCAGTGAAGGACAGGGATCACCCCTCCACTTT.

The chain is built from TRBV24-1 and TRBJ2-3, with TRBD1 as a possible D gene (5 bases). V shed 1 base and J shed 2 bases, with 15 bases lying between them. Germline V lookup: CDR1 KGHDR, CDR2 SFDVKD. The CDR3 has 17 residues. For the CDR3, the DNA is TGTGCCACCAGTGATTTCTCCGACAGTAAGCACACAGATACGCAGTATTTT. This translates into CATSDFSDSKHTDTQYF.

By frequency in the sample, this clone is medium-sized. Other nucleotide sequences in the sample specify the same CDR3. The chain employs TRBV12-3 or TRBV12-4 and TRBJ2-1, with D unclear. Trimming removed 10 bases at V and 5 bases at J, with 15 bases between. The CDR3 sequence is 13 residues long. For the CDR3, the DNA is TGTGCCACCAACCCCCTTCCCCACAATGAGCAGTTCTTC. Protein sequence: CATNPLPHNEQFF.

The chain carries TRBV25-1 and TRBJ2-3, with D perhaps matching TRBD1 (6 bases). The germline V and J ends were trimmed by 6 bases and 0 bases, with 13 bases remaining between them. This CDR3 spans 15 amino acids. CDR1 is MGHDK and CDR2 is SYGVNS in the germline V gene. The CDR3 loop reads CASSIRGSSTDTQYF. The CDR3 DNA is TGTGCCAGCAGCATCAGGGGCTCTAGCACAGATACGCAGTATTTT.

V gene TRBV28 combines with J gene TRBJ1-3, with D perhaps TRBD1 (5 bases). Germline V gives CDR1 MDHEN, CDR2 SYDVKM. Between the trimmed V and J ends, which lost 3 bases and 3 bases, there was a span of 9 bases. The CDR3 totals 14 residues. Here the CDR3 DNA reads TGTGCCAGCAGTTTGGGGGGAGGTGGAAACACCATATATTTT. Residues: CASSLGGGGNTIYF.

This chain connects TRBV7-6 to TRBJ2-1; 10 nucleotides align to TRBD2. The CDR3 covers 15 residues. Germline CDR1 and CDR2: SGHVS and FNYEAQ. The junction had 5 bases not matched to a gene; V was cut back by 3 bases and J by 6 bases. The CDR3 spells CASSFSGGPSNEQFF. In DNA, the CDR3 is TGTGCCAGCAGCTTTAGCGGGGGGCCAAGCAATGAGCAGTTCTTC.

V gene TRBV11-2 combines with J gene TRBJ1-2; D may be TRBD1 (5 bases). The CDR3 extends over 17 amino acids. Per germline, CDR1 SGHAT and CDR2 FQNNGV. V lost 5 bases and J 6 bases, leaving 25 bases between the germline ends. The CDR3 bases are TGTGCCAGCAGCAAGAGGGGCGCCGCGGGCGGGATTGATGGCTACACCTTC. Its protein product is CASSKRGAAGGIDGYTF.

This sequence joins TRBV2 and TRBJ2-7; perhaps TRBD2 as D (5 bases). The CDR3 is made up of 12 amino acids. Trimming left V 4 bases short and J 5 bases short, with 9 bases between. CDR1 and CDR2 from the germline V gene are SNHLY and FYNNEI. The CDR3 bases are TGTGCCAGCAGTGTAGCGTTCCACGAGCAGTACTTC. It encodes CASSVAFHEQYF.

V gene TRBV11-2 combines with J gene TRBJ2-2, with TRBD2 matching over 10 bases. With 2 bases clipped from V and 5 bases from J, the junction kept 5 bases outside the gene matches. This CDR3 has 16 amino acids. Germline CDR1 is SGHAT and CDR2 is FQNNGV. DNA for the CDR3: TGTGCCAGCAGCTTAATGAGCGGGAGGGATACCGGGGAGCTGTTTTTT. Its protein is CASSLMSGRDTGELFF.

The V call is TRBV6-5, the J call TRBJ2-5; the match to TRBD1 covers 7 bases. CDR1 is MNHEY, CDR2 SVGAGI, per germline. With 7 bases clipped from V and 2 bases from J, the junction kept 7 bases outside the gene matches. The CDR3 is made up of 14 amino acids. The chain's CDR3 is CASIAGGWQETQYF. CDR3 coding DNA: TGTGCCAGCATCGCAGGGGGTTGGCAAGAGACCCAGTACTTC.

CDR3 bases: TGTGCCAGTAGTGCCAATCCGGGACAGCCTAATGAAAAACTGTTTTTT. Encoded protein: CASSANPGQPNEKLFF. The J gene is TRBJ1-4, the V gene TRBV19, with 7 bases matching TRBD1. The CDR3 is 16 residues long. Trimming removed 5 bases from V and 3 bases from J; junction bases left unmatched: 9. Germline CDR1 LNHDA, CDR2 SQIVND (reference sequence).

The CDR3: CASSRGVSYGYTF. CDR3 DNA: TGTGCCAGCTCCCGAGGGGTCTCATATGGCTACACCTTC. The chain has TRBV11-2 and TRBJ1-2; D perhaps matches TRBD1 (5 bases). The CDR3 runs 13 residues. Germline-derived CDR1 and CDR2 are SGHAT and FQNNGV. V lost 8 bases and J 5 bases, leaving 15 bases between the germline ends.

In regard to this clone: A much larger clone lies one base from this, so it may be a read error. DNA of the CDR3: TGTGCCAGCAGTTTTCAAGAGACCCAGTACTTC. Encoded protein: CASSFQETQYF. The chain recombines TRBV2 with TRBJ2-5, with D uncertain. Germline CDR1 reads SNHLY; CDR2 reads FYNNEI. The CDR3 extends over 11 amino acids. Trimming shortened V by 5 bases and J by 2 bases, and 3 bases separated the two germline ends.

This clone has a handful of counts. This chain uses TRBV7-9 with TRBJ1-2; 7 bases are shared with TRBD1. The V and J ends lost 7 bases and 8 bases, in that order; junction bases with no gene match: 10. The V gene's germline CDR1 is SEHNR and CDR2 FQNEAQ (reference sequence). The CDR3 has 13 amino acids. The CDR3 nucleotides are TGTGCCAGCACTTCCGAGGGGGCGCGGGGCTACACCTTC. Translation: CASTSEGARGYTF.

This chain links TRBV7-8 with TRBJ1-2, with 7 bases that match TRBD1. This CDR3 region has 16 residues. The germline V gene encodes CDR1 SGHVS and CDR2 FQNEAQ. The ends lost 5 bases at V and 2 bases at J; junction bases unmatched: 11. CDR3 in amino acids: CASSEYGTDQNYGYTF. The CDR3, as DNA: TGTGCCAGCAGCGAGTACGGGACAGATCAGAACTATGGCTACACCTTC.

The J gene is TRBJ1-4, the V gene TRBV7-9; 7 bases map to TRBD1. Germline V gene data show CDR1 as SEHNR and CDR2 as FQNEAQ (reference sequence). This CDR3 has 14 residues. Trimming at V came to 7 bases and at J to 4 bases, leaving 6 bases not matched to a gene. CDR3 bases: TGTGCCAGCACCGAGACAGGGTTTAATGAAAAACTGTTTTTT. This translates into CASTETGFNEKLFF.

CDR3 sequence reads: CASSYSGTSADTQYF. CDR3 coding DNA: TGTGCCAGCAGTTACTCGGGGACTAGCGCAGATACGCAGTATTTT. The rearrangement links TRBV6-5 to TRBJ2-3; TRBD2 agrees at 10 bases. The CDR3 is 15 amino acids. Trimming cost V 0 bases and J 4 bases; bases outside gene matches: 1. CDR1 is MNHEY, CDR2 SVGAGI, per germline.

J is TRBJ2-7 and V is TRBV30, with 9 bases lining up with TRBD1. J gave up 5 bases and V 5 bases, and 7 bases lay outside the gene matches. This CDR3 contains 13 residues. The germline V gene has CDR1 GTSNPN and CDR2 SVGIG (reference sequence). CDR3 region: CAWALGTGNEQYF. CDR3 nucleotides: TGTGCCTGGGCCCTCGGGACAGGGAACGAGCAGTACTTC.

The chain couples TRBV14 to TRBJ2-5, with 9 bases fitting TRBD2. In germline, CDR1 is SGHDN, CDR2 FVKESK. V lost 2 bases and J lost 5; bases outside the gene matches: 9. The CDR3 is made up of 16 amino acids. The chain's CDR3 is CASSQRASGNGETQYF. In nucleotides, the CDR3 is TGTGCCAGCAGCCAAAGGGCTAGCGGGAATGGGGAGACCCAGTACTTC.

V is TRBV24-1 and J is TRBJ2-3, with D maybe TRBD2 (6 bases). The V gene's germline CDR1 is KGHDR and CDR2 SFDVKD. The CDR3 covers 17 residues. V was cut by 1 base and J by 0 bases, with 13 bases left in between. CDR3 nucleotide sequence: TGTGCCACCAGTGATTTCCGGCGGGACCCTAGCACAGATACGCAGTATTTT. Protein product: CATSDFRRDPSTDTQYF.

V usage is TRBV7-8 and J usage is TRBJ1-1, with no clear D. V shed 4 bases and J shed 7 bases, with 10 bases lying between them. This CDR3 has 12 amino acids. The germline V gene has CDR1 SGHVS and CDR2 FQNEAQ. The DNA for the CDR3 is TGTGCCAGCAGCTCCAGGTACAATGAAGCTTTCTTT. Translation gives CASSSRYNEAFF.

The genes are TRBV5-1 and TRBJ2-7; the D call may be TRBD1 or TRBD2 (5 bases each). V dropped 0 bases and J dropped 6 bases, with 10 bases sitting between them. This CDR3 is built from 13 residues. Germline CDR1 and CDR2: SGHRS and YFSETQ. The CDR3 DNA sequence: TGCGCCAGCAGCTTGGGTTATGGGGGCGAGCAGTACGTC. Its protein is CASSLGYGGEQYV.

V is TRBV3-1 (or the pseudogene TRBV3-2) and J is TRBJ1-5, with D hard to call. V dropped 4 bases and J dropped 7 bases, with 8 bases sitting between them. Germline values: CDR1 LGHDT, CDR2 YNNKEL (reference sequence). The CDR3 length is 12 residues. CDR3 coding DNA: TGTGCCAGCAGCCGCTTAGGGCAGCCCCAGCATTTT. This encodes CASSRLGQPQHF.

The rearrangement links TRBV7-9 to TRBJ1-5; 8 positions match TRBD1. V trimming: 0 bases; J trimming: 6 bases; junction bases outside the gene matches: 4. This CDR3 is 15 amino acids long. Per the germline V gene, CDR1 is SEHNR and CDR2 is FQNEAQ (reference sequence). The DNA of the CDR3 is TGTGCCAGCAGCTTAGCGCAAACAGGGGGTCAGCCCCAGCATTTT. Translation: CASSLAQTGGQPQHF.

The J gene is TRBJ2-2, the V gene TRBV9; 9 nucleotides line up with TRBD2. In germline, CDR1 is SGDLS, CDR2 YYNGEE. After removal of 0 bases from V and 0 bases from J, the junction contained 6 bases not matched to a gene. CDR3 length: 18 amino acids. The CDR3 sequence: CASSVGGSGGANTGELFF. CDR3 DNA sequence: TGTGCCAGCAGCGTAGGTGGTAGCGGGGGTGCGAACACCGGGGAGCTGTTTTTT.